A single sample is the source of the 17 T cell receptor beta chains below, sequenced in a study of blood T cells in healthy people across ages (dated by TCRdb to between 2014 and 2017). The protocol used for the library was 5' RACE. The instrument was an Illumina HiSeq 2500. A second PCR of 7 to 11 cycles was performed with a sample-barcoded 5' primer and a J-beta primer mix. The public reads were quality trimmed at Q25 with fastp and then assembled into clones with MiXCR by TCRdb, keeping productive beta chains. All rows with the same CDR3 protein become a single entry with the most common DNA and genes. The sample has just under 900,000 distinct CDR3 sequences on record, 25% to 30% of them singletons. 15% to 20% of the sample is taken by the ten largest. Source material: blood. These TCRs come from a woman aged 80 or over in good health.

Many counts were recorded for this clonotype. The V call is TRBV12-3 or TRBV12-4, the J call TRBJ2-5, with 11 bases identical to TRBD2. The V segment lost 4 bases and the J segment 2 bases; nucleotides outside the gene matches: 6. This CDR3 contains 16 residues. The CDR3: CASSSRLAGRQETQYF. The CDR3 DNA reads TGTGCCAGCAGTTCCCGACTAGCGGGGCGTCAAGAGACCCAGTACTTC.

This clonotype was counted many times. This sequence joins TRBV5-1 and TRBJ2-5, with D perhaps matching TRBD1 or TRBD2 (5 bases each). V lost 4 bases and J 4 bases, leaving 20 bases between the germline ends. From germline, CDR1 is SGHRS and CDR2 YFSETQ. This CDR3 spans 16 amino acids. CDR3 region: CASSGPRREGPETQYF. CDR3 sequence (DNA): TGCGCCAGCAGCGGCCCCCGCCGAGAGGGGCCAGAGACCCAGTACTTC.

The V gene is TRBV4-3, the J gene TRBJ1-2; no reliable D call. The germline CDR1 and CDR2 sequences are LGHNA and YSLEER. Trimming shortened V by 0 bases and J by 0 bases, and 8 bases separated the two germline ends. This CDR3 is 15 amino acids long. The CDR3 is CASSQDAVSNYGYTF. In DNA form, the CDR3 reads TGCGCCAGCAGCCAAGATGCGGTATCTAACTATGGCTACACCTTC.

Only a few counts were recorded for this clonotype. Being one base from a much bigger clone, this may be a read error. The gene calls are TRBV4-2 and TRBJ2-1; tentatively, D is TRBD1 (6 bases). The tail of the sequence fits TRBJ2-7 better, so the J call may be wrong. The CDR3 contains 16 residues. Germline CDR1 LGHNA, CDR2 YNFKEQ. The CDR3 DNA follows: TGTGCCAGCAGCCGACAGGCTCGGAGCTCCTACAATGAGCAGTACTTC. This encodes CASSRQARSSYNEQYF.

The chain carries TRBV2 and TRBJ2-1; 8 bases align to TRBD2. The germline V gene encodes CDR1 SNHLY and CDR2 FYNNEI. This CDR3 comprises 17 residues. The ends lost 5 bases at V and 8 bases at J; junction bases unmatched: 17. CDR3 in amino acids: CASSPLNGGGTQYEQFF. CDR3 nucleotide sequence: TGTGCCAGCAGTCCCTTGAATGGCGGGGGGACTCAGTATGAGCAGTTCTTC. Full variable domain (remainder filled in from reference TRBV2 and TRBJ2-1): EPEVTQTPSHQVTQMGQEVILRCVPISNHLYFYWYRQILGQKVEFLVSFYNNEISEKSEIFDDQFSVERPDGSNFTLKIRSTKLEDSAMYFCASSPLNGGGTQYEQFFGPGTRLTVL.

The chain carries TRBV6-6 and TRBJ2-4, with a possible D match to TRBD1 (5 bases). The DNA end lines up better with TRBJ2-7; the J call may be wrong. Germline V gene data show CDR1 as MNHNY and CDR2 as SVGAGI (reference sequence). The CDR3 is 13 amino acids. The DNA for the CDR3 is TGTGCCAGCTGGATGGGGATAGGGGACGAGCAGTACTTC. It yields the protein CASWMGIGDEQYF.

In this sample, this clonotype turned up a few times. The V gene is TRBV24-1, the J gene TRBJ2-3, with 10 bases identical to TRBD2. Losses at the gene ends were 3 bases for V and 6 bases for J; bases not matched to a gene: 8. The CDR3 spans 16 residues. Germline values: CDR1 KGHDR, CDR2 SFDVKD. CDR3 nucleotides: TGTGCCACCAGTGATATGAGCGGGGGGGCCGGGGATACGCAGTATTTT. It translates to CATSDMSGGAGDTQYF.

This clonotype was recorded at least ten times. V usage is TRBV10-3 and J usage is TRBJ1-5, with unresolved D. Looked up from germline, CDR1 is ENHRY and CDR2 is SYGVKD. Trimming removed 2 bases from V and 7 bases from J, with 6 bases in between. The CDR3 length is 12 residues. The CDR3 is CAISEGIQPQHF. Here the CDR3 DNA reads TGTGCCATCAGTGAGGGAATACAGCCCCAGCATTTT.

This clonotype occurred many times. The CDR3 nucleotides are TGCAGTGCTAGAGTAGGCTTGGTGGCTGAGCAGTACTTC. It specifies CSARVGLVAEQYF. V is TRBV20-1 and J is TRBJ2-7; no clear D gene. Trimming pared 1 base from V and 7 bases from J, leaving 14 bases between. The CDR3 is 13 amino acids. The V gene's germline CDR1 is DFQATT and CDR2 SNEGSKA (reference sequence).

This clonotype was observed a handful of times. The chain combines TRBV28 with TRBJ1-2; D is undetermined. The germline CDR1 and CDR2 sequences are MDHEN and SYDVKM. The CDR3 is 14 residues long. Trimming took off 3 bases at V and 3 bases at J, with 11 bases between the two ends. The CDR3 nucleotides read TGTGCCAGCAGTTTTCGCTGGTCGGACTATGGCTACACCTTC. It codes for CASSFRWSDYGYTF.

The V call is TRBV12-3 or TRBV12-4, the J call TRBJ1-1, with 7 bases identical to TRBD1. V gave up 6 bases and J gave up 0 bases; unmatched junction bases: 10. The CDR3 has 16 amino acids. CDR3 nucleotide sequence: TGTGCCAGCAGACTTAACACAGGGGCAATGAACACTGAAGCTTTCTTT. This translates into CASRLNTGAMNTEAFF.

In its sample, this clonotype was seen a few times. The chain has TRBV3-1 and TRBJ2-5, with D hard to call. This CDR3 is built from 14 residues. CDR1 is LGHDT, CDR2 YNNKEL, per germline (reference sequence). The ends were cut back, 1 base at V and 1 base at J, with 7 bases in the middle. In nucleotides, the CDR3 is TGTGCCAGCAGCCAAGGTCAGCTCCAAGAGACCCAGTACTTC. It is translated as CASSQGQLQETQYF.

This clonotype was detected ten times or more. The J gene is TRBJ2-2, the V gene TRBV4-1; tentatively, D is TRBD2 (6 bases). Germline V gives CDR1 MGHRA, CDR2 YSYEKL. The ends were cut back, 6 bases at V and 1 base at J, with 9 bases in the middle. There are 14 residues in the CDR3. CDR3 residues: CASRPGENTGELFF. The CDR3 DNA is TGCGCCAGCAGGCCGGGGGAGAACACCGGGGAGCTGTTTTTT.

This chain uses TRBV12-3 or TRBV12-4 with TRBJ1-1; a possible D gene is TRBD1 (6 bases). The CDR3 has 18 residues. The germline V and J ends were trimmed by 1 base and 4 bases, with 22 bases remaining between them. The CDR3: CASSLVEPGHFSGTEAFF. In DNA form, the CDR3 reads TGTGCCAGCAGTTTAGTCGAACCGGGACACTTTTCGGGCACTGAAGCTTTCTTT.

The CDR3 DNA reads TGTGCCAGCAGGCTGGACAGTTTTAATTCACCCCTCCACTTT. Its protein product is CASRLDSFNSPLHF. J is TRBJ1-6 and V is TRBV12-3 or TRBV12-4; D is possibly TRBD1 (6 bases). Trimming shortened V by 6 bases and J by 6 bases, and 12 bases separated the two germline ends. There are 14 residues in the CDR3.

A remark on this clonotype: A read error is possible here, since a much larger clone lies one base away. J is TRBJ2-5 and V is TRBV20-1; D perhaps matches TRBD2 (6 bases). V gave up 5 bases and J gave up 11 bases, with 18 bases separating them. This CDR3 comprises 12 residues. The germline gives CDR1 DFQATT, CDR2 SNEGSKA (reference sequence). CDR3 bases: TGCAGTGCTGTGGAGGGGTTCAGTGAGCAGTACTTC. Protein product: CSAVEGFSEQYF.

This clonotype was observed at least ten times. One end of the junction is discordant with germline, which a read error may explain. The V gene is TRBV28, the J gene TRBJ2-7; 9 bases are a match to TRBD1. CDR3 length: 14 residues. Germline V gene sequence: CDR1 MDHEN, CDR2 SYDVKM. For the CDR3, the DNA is TGCGCCAGCAGCTCGGGACAGGGTCTTGGCGAGCAGTACTTC. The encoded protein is CASSSGQGLGEQYF.